This T cell receptor beta chain was recovered during a study of cytomegalovirus exposure and HLA in healthy donors. Germline CDR1 is LNHNV and CDR2 is YYDKDF (reference sequence). This CDR3 comprises 15 residues. Unmatched junction bases numbered 4, after V lost 3 bases and J lost 4 bases. About this clone: Its target is not known.

Study-wide points: Per a prior analysis, the majority of TCR beta V segments were productive roughly 87% or roughly 30% of the time.

The PCR used 60 Vbeta and 13 Jbeta primers. Clones were read by immunoSEQ multiplex PCR, and TCRdb kept only the in-frame ones, dropping some. Of about 150,000 clones listed, roughly a tenth were seen once; the top ten hold over 1.5%. This receptor was taken from a male donor in good health and CMV-seronegative. Source material: PBMCs. The J gene is TRBJ2-7, the V gene TRBV15; 12 nucleotides align to TRBD2. This CDR3 is CATSSSSGREYEQYF. CDR3 sequence (DNA): TGTGCCACCAGCAGCTCTAGCGGGAGGGAGTACGAGCAGTACTTC.